This T cell receptor (beta chain) was recorded in a study of T cell responses to AZD1222 COVID-19 vaccine. With regard to this clone: The antigen remains unidentified.

Findings and limits, study-wide: Receipt of two AZD1222 doses was followed by a rise in Spike-specific TCR breadth and depth. Repertoires were obtained only post-peak T cell response.

The assay was immunoSEQ multiplex PCR, and TCRdb's table has in-frame clones only and misses some. The table lists approximately 150,000 clones, approximately 92% of them singletons. The receptor was derived from an adult in good health. Material: peripheral blood, obtained on day 0 of AZD1222 vaccination.

This CDR3 reads CASSRGTSSGANVLTF. The DNA for the CDR3 is TGTGCCAGCAGCCGAGGGACATCCTCTGGGGCCAACGTCCTGACTTTC. This chain connects TRBV6-2 or TRBV6-3 to TRBJ2-6, with a weak D call TRBD1 (6 bases). V was pared by 6 bases and J by 0 bases, with 12 bases between. From germline, CDR1 is MNHEY and CDR2 SVGEGT. The CDR3 has 16 residues.